These 30 T cell receptor beta chains were sequenced from one sample in a study of early T cells in non-severe SARS-CoV-2 infection. Via MiXCR, TCRdb re-called the 5' RACE reads, giving one row per CDR3 protein. This table has about 100,000 distinct CDR3 sequences, about 12% appearing once. Sequenced sample: whole blood. These receptors were collected from an adult who was a healthcare worker with PCR-confirmed SARS-CoV-2 infection or an uninfected control (not recorded which).

This clonotype was picked up many times. The V gene is TRBV4-1, the J gene TRBJ1-2; D not certain. V lost 4 bases and J lost 2, with 17 bases in between. CDR1 is MGHRA, CDR2 YSYEKL, per germline. CDR3 length: 16 residues. CDR3 amino acids: CASSPILGPKNYGYTF. For the CDR3, the DNA is TGCGCCAGCAGCCCAATCCTCGGGCCGAAGAACTATGGCTACACCTTC.

Ten or more counts support this clonotype. Mismatch with germline at one junction end may stem from a read error. The V and J genes are TRBV20-1 and TRBJ2-1; D gene uncertain. CDR3 length equals 12 residues. The V gene's germline CDR1 is DFQATT and CDR2 SNEGSKA (reference sequence). The CDR3 coding sequence is TGTAGTGCTAGTCACTCCTACAATGAGCAGTTCTTC. It codes for CSASHSYNEQFF.

V is TRBV4-2 and J is TRBJ1-2; D not certain. Germline V gene sequence: CDR1 LGHNA, CDR2 YNFKEQ. V lost 0 bases and J lost 4, with 9 bases in between. The CDR3 has 14 residues. CDR3 nucleotide sequence: TGTGCCAGCAGCCAAGATTCGGCACTCTATGGCTACACCTTC. Translation gives CASSQDSALYGYTF.

The table lists this clonotype with many counts. The rearrangement uses TRBV14 and TRBJ2-2; D is ambiguous. This CDR3 spans 15 amino acids. Trimming left V 2 bases short and J 5 bases short, with 12 bases between. Germline loops: CDR1 SGHDN, CDR2 FVKESK. The CDR3 region has the DNA TGTGCCAGCAGCCAACAGCTCCCCGGGACCGGGGAGCTGTTTTTT. Translating gives CASSQQLPGTGELFF.

The chain recombines TRBV12-3 or TRBV12-4 with TRBJ2-5, with D perhaps matching TRBD2 (5 bases). Trimming left V 3 bases short and J 3 bases short, with 8 bases between. The CDR3 consists of 13 residues. This chain's CDR3 is CASSLSGKETQYF. The CDR3 region has the DNA TGTGCCAGCAGTTTGTCCGGGAAAGAGACCCAGTACTTC.

The sample holds a few counts of this clonotype. The chain uses TRBV3-1 and TRBJ2-3; 10 bases map to TRBD2. Germline CDR1 and CDR2: LGHDT and YNNKEL (reference sequence). The V and J ends lost 4 bases and 1 base, in that order; junction bases with no gene match: 5. The CDR3 consists of 16 residues. DNA of the CDR3: TGTGCCAGCAGCCTCCATACTAGCGGGGGCACAGATACGCAGTATTTT. It encodes CASSLHTSGGTDTQYF.

A few counts support this clonotype. The chain employs TRBV7-2 and TRBJ2-2; D gene unclear. The CDR3 runs 15 residues. The V and J ends lost 5 bases and 1 base respectively, with 11 bases between them. Germline V lookup: CDR1 SGHTA, CDR2 FQGNSA. CDR3 in amino acids: CASSPVTMNTGELFF. DNA of the CDR3: TGTGCCAGCAGCCCCGTGACGATGAACACCGGGGAGCTGTTTTTT.

V usage is TRBV7-9 and J usage is TRBJ1-5; D is undetermined. This CDR3 spans 17 amino acids. V was cut by 4 bases and J by 6 bases, with 22 bases left in between. From germline, CDR1 is SEHNR and CDR2 FQNEAQ (reference sequence). This chain's CDR3 is CASSSIPGQDAFQPQHF. Written as DNA, the CDR3 is TGTGCCAGCAGCTCAATTCCGGGCCAGGACGCTTTTCAGCCCCAGCATTTT.

In this sample, this clonotype turned up a few times. The V and J genes are TRBV6-5 and TRBJ2-5, with 8 bases fitting TRBD2. CDR3 length: 16 amino acids. Trimming removed 0 bases from V and 4 bases from J; junction bases left unmatched: 7. CDR1 is MNHEY and CDR2 is SVGAGI in the germline V gene. The DNA for the CDR3 is TGTGCCAGCAGTTACTCGGGGACGGGGGGGCGAGAGACCCAGTACTTC. It translates to CASSYSGTGGRETQYF.

Notes on this clonotype: Without the conserved terminal phenylalanine or tryptophan, this CDR3 likely stems from a read error. V is TRBV12-3 or TRBV12-4 and J is TRBJ1-2, with D unresolved. The length of the CDR3 is 16 residues. V was trimmed by 2 bases and J by 8 bases, leaving 21 bases between them. The CDR3 loop is CASSLSVVGALQGYTS. CDR3 sequence (DNA): TGTGCCAGCAGTTTAAGTGTGGTGGGAGCCCTCCAAGGCTACACCTCC.

This clonotype was counted at least ten times. V and J are TRBV12-5 and TRBJ1-1; no clear D gene. Germline values: CDR1 LGHNT, CDR2 FRNRAP. Trimming pared 7 bases from V and 3 bases from J, leaving 18 bases between. The CDR3 totals 15 residues. The CDR3 bases are TGTGCTAGTGCCCCACGGGCGGGAACATACACTGAAGCTTTCTTT. Protein: CASAPRAGTYTEAFF.

This clonotype occurred many times. The chain joins TRBV6-2 or TRBV6-3 to TRBJ1-4, with D tentatively TRBD1 (5 bases). From germline, CDR1 is MNHEY and CDR2 SVGEGT. V shed 7 bases and J shed 7 bases, with 19 bases lying between them. The CDR3 runs to 15 residues. CDR3 DNA: TGTGCCAGCATGGGGGGAAACCCCGGGAGTGAAAAACTGTTTTTT. It translates to CASMGGNPGSEKLFF.

This clonotype has a count of ten or more. The chain recombines TRBV11-2 with TRBJ2-5; D is possibly TRBD2 (7 bases). Deletions cut 2 bases from V and 4 bases from J, with 14 bases between. The CDR3 is made up of 15 amino acids. Germline V gene sequence: CDR1 SGHAT, CDR2 FQNNGV. The CDR3 is CASSLRGGARETQYF. The CDR3 nucleotides are TGTGCCAGCAGCTTAAGGGGGGGGGCCCGAGAGACCCAGTACTTC.

This clonotype came up many times. The chain carries TRBV3-1 and TRBJ1-1; D not resolved. Germline assignment: CDR1 LGHDT and CDR2 YNNKEL (reference sequence). The CDR3 has 13 residues. V was shortened by 4 bases and J by 1 base, with 7 bases between the two germline ends. DNA of the CDR3: TGTGCCAGCAGCCGACGGGAGAACACTGAAGCTTTCTTT. Translation: CASSRRENTEAFF. Using reference TRBV3-1 and TRBJ1-1 for the parts outside the CDR3, the full variable domain is DTAVSQTPKYLVTQMGNDKSIKCEQNLGHDTMYWYKQDSKKFLKIMFSYNNKELIINETVPNRFSPKSPDKAHLNLHINSLELGDSAVYFCASSRRENTEAFFGQGTRLTVV.

The chain joins TRBV12-3 or TRBV12-4 to TRBJ2-1, with TRBD2 matching over 8 bases. The V gene end was trimmed by 7 bases and the J gene end by 7 bases; junction bases not matched to a gene: 15. This CDR3 contains 16 residues. This CDR3 is CASNLPGGGPRNEQFF. CDR3 nucleotides: TGTGCCAGCAACCTCCCGGGGGGGGGCCCGAGGAATGAGCAGTTCTTC.

The V gene is TRBV10-3, the J gene TRBJ2-7; D is undetermined. Per germline, CDR1 ENHRY and CDR2 SYGVKD. There are 11 residues in the CDR3. V lost 5 bases and J lost 0, with 2 bases in between. The DNA of the CDR3 is TGTGCCATCAGTAACTCCTACGAGCAGTACTTC. Its translation is CAISNSYEQYF.

Many counts were recorded for this clonotype. The rearrangement uses TRBV11-2 and TRBJ2-6; TRBD2 aligns across 9 bases. This CDR3 is 17 amino acids long. Unmatched junction bases numbered 4, after V lost 3 bases and J lost 1 base. CDR1 is SGHAT, CDR2 FQNNGV, per germline. CDR3 DNA sequence: TGTGCCAGCAGCTTTCTAGCGGGGTTTTCTGGGGCCAACGTCCTGACTTTC. Amino acids: CASSFLAGFSGANVLTF.

This clonotype was seen ten or more times. The chain is built from TRBV7-9 and TRBJ2-7; D gene uncertain. CDR1 is SEHNR, CDR2 FQNEAQ, per germline (reference sequence). The CDR3 runs to 14 residues. With 5 bases removed from V and 3 bases from J, the gap between germline ends came to 14 bases. CDR3 region: CASSPGRGGYEQYF. The CDR3, as DNA: TGTGCCAGCAGCCCCGGACGCGGCGGCTACGAGCAGTACTTC.

In its sample, this clonotype was seen many times. The rearrangement uses TRBV7-8 and TRBJ2-5, with 7 bases identical to TRBD2. The CDR3 consists of 14 residues. Germline V gives CDR1 SGHVS, CDR2 FQNEAQ. The ends lost 6 bases at V and 2 bases at J; junction bases unmatched: 6. CDR3 region: CASSLLADQETQYF. The CDR3, as DNA: TGTGCCAGCAGTCTTCTAGCGGATCAAGAGACCCAGTACTTC.

The table lists this clonotype with a few counts. The chain is built from TRBV9 and TRBJ2-2, with D uncertain. V lost 0 bases to trimming and J lost 9 bases, with 12 bases between them. The CDR3 has 14 residues. Germline loops: CDR1 SGDLS, CDR2 YYNGEE. DNA for the CDR3: TGTGCCAGCAGCGTAGATGAGTTTGCCTGGGAGCTGTTTTTT. Protein sequence: CASSVDEFAWELFF.

This sequence joins TRBV6-1 and TRBJ2-5; 8 nucleotides agree with TRBD2. Trimming cost V 1 base and J 5 bases; bases outside gene matches: 6. The CDR3 contains 15 residues. From germline, CDR1 is MNHNS and CDR2 SASEGT. CDR3 nucleotides: TGTGCCAGCAGTGAAGTTGCGGGGGGCGTTGAGACCCAGTACTTC. Amino acid sequence: CASSEVAGGVETQYF.

This clonotype was counted a few times. This chain links TRBV11-2 with TRBJ2-1, with D possibly TRBD2 on 6 matching bases. Trimming took 4 bases from V and 5 from J, leaving 15 bases between them. The germline V gene has CDR1 SGHAT and CDR2 FQNNGV. The CDR3 runs 15 residues. CDR3 in DNA: TGTGCCAGCAGCTCTGATGGACTACCGAACAATGAGCAGTTCTTC. This encodes CASSSDGLPNNEQFF.

The V call is TRBV28, the J call TRBJ1-6; D is unclear. Germline assignment: CDR1 MDHEN and CDR2 SYDVKM. The V and J ends lost 3 bases and 9 bases respectively, with 12 bases between them. The CDR3 contains 14 residues. Here the CDR3 reads CASSFSHSGSPLHF. The CDR3 region has the DNA TGTGCCAGCAGTTTTTCCCACAGTGGTTCACCCCTCCACTTT.

This clonotype has a handful of counts. The chain carries TRBV7-8 and TRBJ1-1; D not resolved. Germline CDR1 SGHVS, CDR2 FQNEAQ. The CDR3 spans 15 residues. V was pared by 0 bases and J by 0 bases, with 8 bases between. The CDR3 DNA follows: TGTGCCAGCAGCTTAGCCCGCCTCCTGAACACTGAAGCTTTCTTT. Protein product: CASSLARLLNTEAFF.

The V gene is TRBV4-2, the J gene TRBJ2-7, with 9 bases matching TRBD1. The length of the CDR3 is 16 residues. Germline CDR1 is LGHNA and CDR2 is YNFKEQ. After removal of 0 bases from V and 0 bases from J, the junction contained 3 bases not matched to a gene. The CDR3 is CASSQEGTGYSYEQYF. Here the CDR3 DNA reads TGTGCCAGCAGCCAAGAGGGGACAGGGTACTCCTACGAGCAGTACTTC.

This clonotype was seen ten or more times. This sequence joins TRBV19 and TRBJ1-5, with 9 bases aligning to TRBD1. V gave up 7 bases and J gave up 5 bases; unmatched junction bases: 6. The CDR3 is 14 amino acids. The germline V gene encodes CDR1 LNHDA and CDR2 SQIVND (reference sequence). CDR3 in amino acids: CASKGQGIDQPQHF. CDR3 sequence (DNA): TGTGCCAGTAAGGGACAGGGAATAGATCAGCCCCAGCATTTT.

As for this clonotype: A single base separates this from a much larger clone, so it may be a read error. The chain is built from TRBV6-1 and TRBJ1-2; D gene uncertain. Germline-derived CDR1 and CDR2 are MNHNS and SASEGT. The CDR3 length is 14 residues. The CDR3 nucleotides read TGTGCCAGCAGTGAAACGATAAGTTACTATGGCTTCACCTTC. It is translated as CASSETISYYGFTF.

This clonotype was detected only a few times. The V and J genes are TRBV7-9 and TRBJ2-5, with TRBD2 matching 10 bases. The CDR3 is 14 residues long. Per the germline V gene, CDR1 is SEHNR and CDR2 is FQNEAQ (reference sequence). V was pared by 9 bases and J by 1 base, with 5 bases of the junction left unmatched. The CDR3 sequence is CASASGGRQETQYF. The CDR3 bases are TGTGCCAGTGCTAGCGGGGGACGCCAAGAGACCCAGTACTTC.

There are many counts of this clonotype. CDR3 amino acids: CASSPSGELFF. CDR3 bases: TGTGCCAGCAGCCCGAGCGGGGAGCTGTTTTTT. The chain is built from TRBV7-9 and TRBJ2-2; D ambiguous. CDR1 and CDR2 from the germline V gene are SEHNR and FQNEAQ (reference sequence). Trimming left V 5 bases short and J 7 bases short, with 5 bases between. The CDR3 length is 11 residues.

This clonotype came up many times. The rearrangement uses TRBV3-1 and TRBJ1-2; TRBD1 might be the D (5 bases). The V and J ends lost 4 bases and 3 bases respectively, with 18 bases between them. CDR3 length equals 16 residues. Germline V CDR1 and CDR2: LGHDT, YNNKEL (reference sequence). As DNA, the CDR3 is TGTGCCAGCAGCCCTACCCAGGGTTTGGTAGACTATGGCTACACCTTC. This sequence encodes CASSPTQGLVDYGYTF.